Below are 2 T cell receptor beta chains sequenced from a single sample in a study of memory CD4+ T cells and cytomegalovirus serostatus. Assay used: immunoSEQ multiplex PCR; TCRdb lists only in-frame clones, some missing. Among 25,000 to 35,000 clones listed, more than 70% were seen once. The sort gate was single viable CD3+CD4+CD8-CD45RO+ cells for memory CD4+ T cells. Material: memory CD4+ T cells from blood. The receptors derive from an adult in good health and CMV-seronegative.

This rearrangement joins TRBV9 to TRBJ1-6; D unresolved. The V end was cut by 0 bases, the J end by 10 bases, with 8 bases between. CDR1 and CDR2 from the germline V gene are SGDLS and YYNGEE. The CDR3 extends over 13 amino acids. DNA for the CDR3: TGTGCCAGCAGCGTAGATAGTGGGTCACCCCTCCACTTT. Encoded protein: CASSVDSGSPLHF.

This clone came up a few times. This rearrangement joins TRBV11-2 to TRBJ2-5, with a possible D match to TRBD1 (6 bases). V was pared by 7 bases and J by 3 bases, with 15 bases between. The CDR3 contains 14 residues. In germline, CDR1 is SGHAT, CDR2 FQNNGV. The CDR3 region has the DNA TGTGCCAGCACCCCCAGGGGCCCAAAAGAGACCCAGTACTTC. It codes for CASTPRGPKETQYF.